One sample yielded the 31 T cell receptor beta chains listed below, sequenced in a study of identical twins. TCRdb analysed the 5' RACE reads with MiXCR anew, one entry per CDR3 protein. The sample consists of approximately 470,000 distinct CDR3 sequences, approximately 15% of them appearing once. Separately, the same data were catalogued under a study of yellow fever vaccine responses in identical twins.

Input material: CD4+ T cells sorted from blood. The source is a young woman in good health.

This clonotype was counted many times. This sequence joins TRBV30 and TRBJ2-1, with unresolved D. CDR1 is GTSNPN and CDR2 is SVGIG in the germline V gene (reference sequence). V dropped 3 bases and J dropped 3 bases, with 12 bases sitting between them. The CDR3 extends over 14 amino acids. CDR3 coding DNA: TGTGCCTGGAGGAGGCCAGCGCTCTACAATGAGCAGTTCTTC. This codes for CAWRRPALYNEQFF.

The sample holds a few counts of this clonotype. This chain connects TRBV15 to TRBJ2-7; D gene unclear. The CDR3 length is 15 residues. The V end was cut by 1 base, the J end by 0 bases, with 10 bases between. CDR1 is LNHNV and CDR2 is YYDKDF in the germline V gene (reference sequence). The CDR3 coding sequence is TGTGCCACCAGCAGAGTAGACACGGACTCCTACGAGCAGTACTTC. Encoded protein: CATSRVDTDSYEQYF. Full variable domain (rest looked up from reference TRBV15 and TRBJ2-7): DAMVIQNPRYQVTQFGKPVTLSCSQTLNHNVMYWYQQKSSQAPKLLFHYYDKDFNNEADTPDNFQSRRPNTSFCFLDIRSPGLGDTAMYLCATSRVDTDSYEQYFGPGTRLTVT.

This clonotype was found a few times. The chain employs TRBV5-1 and TRBJ2-7, with D possibly TRBD2 on 6 matching bases. The CDR3 covers 14 residues. In germline, CDR1 is SGHRS, CDR2 YFSETQ. With 4 bases removed from V and 2 bases from J, the gap between germline ends came to 13 bases. Here the CDR3 DNA reads TGCGCCAGCAGCCCTACCGGGAGCACCTACGAGCAGTACTTC. Protein: CASSPTGSTYEQYF.

This clonotype was found a few times. The CDR3, as DNA: TGCGCCAGCAGCCAAAGGAGCGGGAGGGCCACAGATACGCAGTATTTT. Translation: CASSQRSGRATDTQYF. The chain couples TRBV4-3 to TRBJ2-3; 10 bases match TRBD2. The CDR3 totals 16 residues. Germline V CDR1 and CDR2: LGHNA, YSLEER. V shed 2 bases, J shed 2 bases, and the junction held 4 bases outside the gene matches.

J is TRBJ1-1 and V is TRBV5-4; D remains ambiguous. V shed 0 bases and J shed 1 base, with 10 bases lying between them. The CDR3 loop spans 15 amino acids. Germline loops: CDR1 SGHNT, CDR2 YYREEE (reference sequence). CDR3 in DNA: TGTGCCAGCAGCTTGGGGCAGTCCAAGAACACTGAAGCTTTCTTT. It codes for CASSLGQSKNTEAFF.

This clonotype was observed a handful of times. V gene TRBV20-1 combines with J gene TRBJ2-5, with a tentative D call TRBD2 (6 bases). Trimming took 2 bases from V and 3 from J, leaving 10 bases between them. This CDR3 is built from 13 residues. The germline CDR1 and CDR2 sequences are DFQATT and SNEGSKA (reference sequence). The CDR3 DNA sequence: TGCAGTGCTAGACTCGGGAGTAAAGAGACCCAGTACTTC. Amino acids: CSARLGSKETQYF.

The chain couples TRBV15 to TRBJ2-3, with D hard to call. Deletions cut 0 bases from V and 0 bases from J, with 4 bases between. This CDR3 has 14 residues. The V gene's germline CDR1 is LNHNV and CDR2 YYDKDF (reference sequence). CDR3 region: CATSREQSTDTQYF. In DNA form, the CDR3 reads TGTGCCACCAGCAGAGAACAGAGCACAGATACGCAGTATTTT.

V gene TRBV6-1 combines with J gene TRBJ2-2; 9 nucleotides match TRBD2. Germline V gene data show CDR1 as MNHNS and CDR2 as SASEGT. The CDR3 is made up of 15 amino acids. V lost 6 bases and J lost 11; bases outside the gene matches: 13. CDR3 sequence (DNA): TGTGCCAGCAGCCGAGTAGCGGGGGACCCCCCCGAGCTGTTTTTT. Translated, it gives CASSRVAGDPPELFF.

The CDR3 loop reads CATSRGQALPYEQYF. The CDR3 nucleotides are TGTGCCACCAGCCGCGGACAGGCCCTACCCTACGAGCAGTACTTC. J is TRBJ2-7 and V is TRBV24-1; 7 bases line up with TRBD1. The CDR3 is 15 residues long. The germline V gene encodes CDR1 KGHDR and CDR2 SFDVKD. Trimming at V came to 7 bases and at J to 2 bases, leaving 10 bases not matched to a gene.

The rearrangement uses TRBV12-3 or TRBV12-4 and TRBJ2-2, with 9 bases fitting TRBD2. This CDR3 is built from 17 residues. Trimming removed 7 bases from V and 1 base from J; junction bases left unmatched: 10. The CDR3 is CASTFSLAGLNTGELFF. The CDR3 DNA sequence: TGTGCCAGCACCTTCTCACTAGCGGGCCTGAACACCGGGGAGCTGTTTTTT.

This clonotype was found many times. The chain recombines TRBV6-2 or TRBV6-3 with TRBJ2-5; D is possibly TRBD1 (6 bases). Germline-derived CDR1 and CDR2 are MNHEY and SVGEGT. The CDR3 is 13 residues long. V lost 6 bases and J 5 bases, leaving 13 bases between the germline ends. For the CDR3, the DNA is TGTGCCAGCAGACCTACAGGGACGGAGACCCAGTACTTC. As protein: CASRPTGTETQYF.

The sample holds a few counts of this clonotype. The rearrangement uses TRBV5-1 and TRBJ2-1; D is unclear. V shed 5 bases and J shed 8 bases, with 20 bases lying between them. Germline CDR1 SGHRS, CDR2 YFSETQ. This CDR3 spans 15 amino acids. CDR3 in DNA: TGCGCCAGCAGACCAGACCCCATTGATAGGGATGAGCAGTTCTTC. This sequence encodes CASRPDPIDRDEQFF.

The sample holds a few counts of this clonotype. The chain uses TRBV6-2 or TRBV6-3 and TRBJ2-1; no clear D gene. This CDR3 has 15 amino acids. Germline CDR1 reads MNHEY; CDR2 reads SVGEGT. The V gene lost 2 bases and the J gene lost 5 bases, with 13 bases spanning the gap. The CDR3 region is CASSYVTSRNNEQFF. CDR3 DNA sequence: TGTGCCAGCAGTTACGTTACGTCTAGAAACAATGAGCAGTTCTTC.

This chain links TRBV29-1 with TRBJ2-4; 7 bases fit TRBD2. Germline V gives CDR1 SQVTM, CDR2 ANQGSEA. The CDR3 has 13 amino acids. J was trimmed by 8 bases and V by 7 bases; bases with no gene match: 11. The CDR3 protein is CSAQMGGEDIQYF. The CDR3 DNA reads as TGCAGCGCCCAAATGGGGGGGGAGGACATTCAGTACTTC.

The table lists this clonotype with a few counts. The J gene is TRBJ2-3, the V gene TRBV3-1; tentatively, D is TRBD1 (6 bases). CDR1 is LGHDT, CDR2 YNNKEL, per germline (reference sequence). The CDR3 is 16 residues long. V lost 2 bases to trimming and J lost 2 bases, with 14 bases between them. The CDR3, as DNA: TGTGCCAGCAGCCAAATCTTTACAGGGCTCACAGATACGCAGTATTTT. It translates to CASSQIFTGLTDTQYF.

The chain uses TRBV3-1 and TRBJ1-1, with D hard to call. The CDR3 length is 15 residues. Germline CDR1 LGHDT, CDR2 YNNKEL (reference sequence). V was trimmed by 1 base and J by 3 bases, leaving 12 bases between them. The chain's CDR3 is CASSQVPREHTEAFF. CDR3 coding DNA: TGTGCCAGCAGCCAAGTTCCTCGGGAGCACACTGAAGCTTTCTTT.

This clonotype was seen a handful of times. This chain uses TRBV7-2 with TRBJ2-3; D remains ambiguous. The germline CDR1 and CDR2 sequences are SGHTA and FQGNSA. V gave up 5 bases and J gave up 3 bases, with 18 bases separating them. The CDR3 runs 16 residues. The CDR3 sequence: CASSTYPFSTTDTQYF. As DNA, the CDR3 is TGTGCCAGCAGCACCTACCCATTTTCGACTACAGATACGCAGTATTTT.

This clonotype has more than one count but fewer than ten. This chain joins TRBV20-1 and TRBJ2-2; D is unclear. Germline values: CDR1 DFQATT, CDR2 SNEGSKA (reference sequence). Trimming took 0 bases from V and 7 from J, leaving 12 bases between them. CDR3 length: 14 residues. This chain's CDR3 is CSARDQRRIGELFF. The CDR3 nucleotides read TGCAGTGCTAGAGATCAACGCCGAATCGGGGAGCTGTTTTTT.

V gene TRBV2 combines with J gene TRBJ2-1, with D possibly being TRBD1 (5 bases). Germline values: CDR1 SNHLY, CDR2 FYNNEI. The CDR3 contains 14 residues. Trimming cost V 6 bases and J 7 bases, with 16 bases left between them. CDR3 coding DNA: TGTGCCAGCAGGACAGCCGCAGTTTCAAATGAGCAGTTCTTC. It codes for CASRTAAVSNEQFF.

This clonotype has a single count. The genes are TRBV11-3 and TRBJ2-3; 7 bases align to TRBD2. The CDR3 is made up of 15 amino acids. V shed 5 bases and J 3 bases; nucleotides not matched to a gene: 8. Germline CDR1 is SGHNT and CDR2 is YENEEA. In nucleotides, the CDR3 is TGTGCCAGCAGCCCCGGGACTAAACAAACAGATACGCAGTATTTT. Translated: CASSPGTKQTDTQYF.

This chain uses TRBV5-6 with TRBJ2-1; 10 nucleotides line up with TRBD1. The CDR3 runs to 16 residues. Germline trimming cut 4 bases from V and 6 bases from J; bases unmatched to any gene: 10. Germline CDR1 and CDR2: SGHDT and YYEEEE. Here the CDR3 DNA reads TGTGCCAGCAGCGAAGAGAGGGGACAGGGGATCAATGAGCAGTTCTTC. As protein: CASSEERGQGINEQFF.

The chain recombines TRBV5-1 with TRBJ2-1, with TRBD1 identical over 9 bases. The CDR3 totals 16 residues. The germline gives CDR1 SGHRS, CDR2 YFSETQ. V lost 6 bases and J lost 5; bases outside the gene matches: 12. The CDR3 DNA reads as TGCGCCAGCACCTACGGACAGGGGTTGGAGGACAATGAGCAGTTCTTC. It is translated as CASTYGQGLEDNEQFF.

A few counts support this clonotype. The CDR3 loop reads CASSQESTVSPAYNEQFF. The CDR3 DNA follows: TGCGCCAGCAGCCAAGAGTCGACAGTCAGTCCTGCTTACAATGAGCAGTTCTTC. The gene calls are TRBV4-3 and TRBJ2-1; possible D gene TRBD1, 5 bases. Trimming cost V 0 bases and J 4 bases, with 19 bases left between them. CDR3 size: 18 residues. Germline V CDR1 and CDR2: LGHNA, YSLEER.

This clonotype has more than one count but fewer than ten. This rearrangement joins TRBV27 to TRBJ2-2; TRBD1 aligns across 7 bases. CDR1 MNHEY and CDR2 SMNVEV come from the germline V gene (reference sequence). V shed 6 bases and J 10 bases; nucleotides not matched to a gene: 17. This CDR3 is built from 16 residues. CDR3 in amino acids: CASSSFRTGRLAELFF. The CDR3 nucleotides are TGTGCCAGCAGCTCTTTCCGGACAGGCCGACTTGCGGAGCTGTTTTTT.

This clonotype came up a few times. The rearrangement uses TRBV6-1 and TRBJ2-7; D uncertain. In germline, CDR1 is MNHNS, CDR2 SASEGT. There are 13 residues in the CDR3. Trimming stripped 6 bases from V and 3 bases from J, with 12 bases between. CDR3 residues: CASSRYVSYEQYF. Written as DNA, the CDR3 is TGTGCCAGCAGCCGTTACGTCAGCTACGAGCAGTACTTC.

This clonotype was counted only a few times. This chain joins TRBV7-9 and TRBJ1-5, with 8 bases matching TRBD1. V lost 6 bases, J lost 6 bases, and 7 bases stayed unmatched. Germline-derived CDR1 and CDR2 are SEHNR and FQNEAQ (reference sequence). There are 14 residues in the CDR3. Here the CDR3 reads CASSYQGASQPQHF. CDR3 sequence (DNA): TGTGCCAGCAGTTACCAGGGGGCGAGTCAGCCCCAGCATTTT.

The chain recombines TRBV18 with TRBJ2-6; 7 bases are a match to TRBD1. Trimming cost V 6 bases and J 0 bases; bases outside gene matches: 8. CDR1 is KGHSH and CDR2 is LQKENI in the germline V gene. This CDR3 is 17 amino acids long. The CDR3 bases are TGTGCCAGCTCCGAGACAGGGATCAACTCTGGGGCCAACGTCCTGACTTTC. Protein product: CASSETGINSGANVLTF.

This clonotype showed up just a few times. The chain uses TRBV20-1 and TRBJ2-1; TRBD1 matches 7 bases. Germline V gives CDR1 DFQATT, CDR2 SNEGSKA (reference sequence). This CDR3 region has 17 residues. Losses at the gene ends were 0 bases for V and 0 bases for J; bases not matched to a gene: 8. The CDR3 bases are TGCAGTGCTAGAGATCCGGCAGGGGGAAGCTCCTACAATGAGCAGTTCTTC. Translating gives CSARDPAGGSSYNEQFF.

This clonotype was seen more than once but under ten times. The genes are TRBV6-1 and TRBJ2-7; either TRBD1 or TRBD2 may supply D (7 bases each). The CDR3 sequence is 14 residues long. The germline V gene has CDR1 MNHNS and CDR2 SASEGT. V was shortened by 6 bases and J by 4 bases, with 16 bases between the two germline ends. The CDR3 DNA reads as TGTGCCAGCAGATCGACAGGGAGGGGTTACGAGCAGTACTTC. It codes for CASRSTGRGYEQYF.

This clonotype turned up a few times. The chain links TRBV4-3 to TRBJ2-2; D is possibly TRBD1 (7 bases). The V end was cut by 4 bases, the J end by 8 bases, with 14 bases between. The CDR3 contains 14 residues. Germline V gene data show CDR1 as LGHNA and CDR2 as YSLEER. In nucleotides, the CDR3 is TGCGCCAGCAGCCGCGGACAGGAGGGGGGGGAGCTGTTTTTT. This codes for CASSRGQEGGELFF.

The gene calls are TRBV20-1 and TRBJ1-5, with a weak D call TRBD1 (6 bases). Germline loops: CDR1 DFQATT, CDR2 SNEGSKA (reference sequence). V was shortened by 3 bases and J by 0 bases, with 15 bases between the two germline ends. There are 16 residues in the CDR3. The CDR3 DNA is TGCAGTGCTAGGGAACAGGGAAAATATAGCAATCAGCCCCAGCATTTT. Translating gives CSAREQGKYSNQPQHF.